This TCR beta chain was sequenced during a study of shared clonotypes between healthy human individuals. The protocol was immunoSEQ multiplex PCR, while the TCRdb copy is restricted to in-frame clones and leaves out a portion. The sample lists 1.5 million to 2.5 million clones; approximately 94% were seen once. This clone was recorded at least ten times. Germline V gene lookup returns CDR1 SGDLS and CDR2 YYNGEE. The CDR3 totals 16 residues. Unmatched junction bases numbered 7, after V lost 3 bases and J lost 2 bases. Naive CD8 isolation took CD45RO-negative cells positively selected for CCR7 and excluded terminally differentiated effector memory CD45RA+ cells.

Specimen: naive CD8+ T cells sorted from blood. The rearrangement uses TRBV9 and TRBJ2-3, with 9 bases that match TRBD2. This clonotype was obtained from a man aged 18 to 30 in good health. The chain's CDR3 is CASSEGTSRYTDTQYF. The CDR3 coding sequence is TGTGCCAGCAGCGAGGGGACTAGCCGATACACAGATACGCAGTATTTT.